The 24 T cell receptor beta chains below all came from one sample that was sequenced in a study of cytotoxic CD8 clonotypes in ibrutinib-treated CLL (dated by TCRdb to about 2021). The method behind the library was the immunoSEQ multiplex PCR assay. This is the immuneACCESS table as TCRdb keeps it, with only in-frame sequences that have V and J called. A part of the clones is gone; compared with another copy, unresolved V genes explain less than half, and the rest is unexplained. The sample table contains hundreds of thousands of clones; only one count was recorded for almost 80% of them. The ten most abundant clones make up more than 6% of the sample. The specimen comprised PBMCs, sampled before ibrutinib treatment. The receptors were gathered from a human donor with chronic lymphocytic leukemia.

This chain links TRBV27 with TRBJ2-1; the D gene could be TRBD1 or TRBD2 (6 bases each). V was shortened by 7 bases and J by 3 bases, with 13 bases between the two germline ends. CDR1 is MNHEY, CDR2 SMNVEV, per germline (reference sequence). CDR3 size: 14 residues. CDR3 DNA: TGTGCCAGCAATCGGGGGCCTAACTACAATGAGCAGTTCTTC. This gives the protein CASNRGPNYNEQFF.

On this clone itself: This CDR3 is also generated by other DNA sequences in the sample. This chain connects TRBV9 to TRBJ2-7; weak D call: TRBD2 (6 bases). The V and J ends lost 2 bases and 3 bases respectively, with 15 bases between them. This CDR3 has 15 amino acids. CDR1 SGDLS and CDR2 YYNGEE come from the germline V gene. In DNA form, the CDR3 reads TGTGCCAGCAGCGTGGGGGGAGGTAACTACTACGAGCAGTACTTC. Amino acids: CASSVGGGNYYEQYF.

This clone has a count of ten or more. V and J are TRBV18 and TRBJ2-2; tentatively, D is TRBD1 (6 bases). Germline CDR1 and CDR2: KGHSH and LQKENI. The CDR3 runs to 14 residues. V was clipped by 8 bases and J by 1 base, with 11 bases between them. CDR3 DNA: TGTGCCAGCCCGGGACAAAGGAACACCGGGGAGCTGTTTTTT. This encodes CASPGQRNTGELFF.

The V call is TRBV2, the J call TRBJ2-5, with TRBD2 identical over 9 bases. Germline assignment: CDR1 SNHLY and CDR2 FYNNEI. The V segment lost 1 base and the J segment 1 base; nucleotides outside the gene matches: 4. The CDR3 length is 16 residues. The CDR3 nucleotides read TGTGCCAGCAGTGAAGGGAGCGGGAGGCGCCAAGAGACCCAGTACTTC. This encodes CASSEGSGRRQETQYF.

The chain uses TRBV27 and TRBJ2-3; 8 bases agree with TRBD1. The length of the CDR3 is 19 residues. Germline-derived CDR1 and CDR2 are MNHEY and SMNVEV (reference sequence). With 0 bases clipped from V and 0 bases from J, the junction kept 11 bases outside the gene matches. In DNA, the CDR3 is TGTGCCAGCAGTTTATCGCCCTTAAACAGGGGGTTTAGCACAGATACGCAGTATTTT. It encodes CASSLSPLNRGFSTDTQYF.

The chain links TRBV5-1 to TRBJ1-1; 8 bases agree with TRBD1. V lost 3 bases to trimming and J lost 1 base; unmatched junction nucleotides: 11. The CDR3 is made up of 17 amino acids. Germline lookup yields CDR1 SGHRS and CDR2 YFSETQ. The CDR3 loop is CASSWGLDRVENTEAFF. In DNA, the CDR3 is TGCGCCAGCAGCTGGGGGTTGGACAGGGTGGAGAACACTGAAGCTTTCTTT.

The chain joins TRBV28 to TRBJ1-5; 9 positions agree with TRBD1. The CDR3 contains 19 residues. Germline V gene lookup returns CDR1 MDHEN and CDR2 SYDVKM. V gave up 6 bases and J gave up 0 bases; unmatched junction bases: 15. As DNA, the CDR3 is TGTGCCAGCAGAGGGAGGGGACAGGGACCCTTAGATAGCAATCAGCCCCAGCATTTT. Its protein product is CASRGRGQGPLDSNQPQHF.

V is TRBV30 and J is TRBJ2-7, with D tentatively TRBD2 (6 bases). Germline values: CDR1 GTSNPN, CDR2 SVGIG (reference sequence). This CDR3 is built from 14 residues. The V gene lost 3 bases and the J gene lost 3 bases, with 15 bases spanning the gap. The CDR3 spells CAWRRPGLSYEQYF. The CDR3 DNA sequence: TGTGCCTGGAGACGACCGGGACTCAGCTACGAGCAGTACTTC.

The chain joins TRBV27 to TRBJ1-1; D call uncertain. The germline CDR1 and CDR2 sequences are MNHEY and SMNVEV (reference sequence). This CDR3 has 15 residues. V shed 6 bases and J shed 0 bases, with 14 bases lying between them. CDR3 in amino acids: CASSKMGIMNTEAFF. The CDR3 nucleotides are TGTGCCAGCAGCAAAATGGGGATTATGAACACTGAAGCTTTCTTT.

The J gene is TRBJ2-7, the V gene TRBV10-3; 10 bases match TRBD2. Germline values: CDR1 ENHRY, CDR2 SYGVKD. This CDR3 has 15 amino acids. V dropped 1 base and J dropped 1; count of bases not matched to a gene: 1. This CDR3 reads CAISELLAGSYEQYF. The CDR3, as DNA: TGTGCCATCAGTGAGTTACTAGCGGGATCCTACGAGCAGTACTTC.

Written as DNA, the CDR3 is TGCGCCAGCAGAGCTGACACTAACTATGGCTACACCTTC. The encoded protein is CASRADTNYGYTF. The chain carries TRBV5-1 and TRBJ1-2; D gene unclear. The CDR3 loop spans 13 amino acids. Trimming took off 5 bases at V and 0 bases at J, with 8 bases between the two ends. Germline V gives CDR1 SGHRS, CDR2 YFSETQ. The full variable domain, rest sourced from reference TRBV5-1 and TRBJ1-2, is KAGVTQTPRYLIKTRGQQVTLSCSPISGHRSVSWYQQTPGQGLQFLFEYFSETQRNKGNFPGRFSGRQFSNSRSEMNVSTLELGDSALYLCASRADTNYGYTFGSGTRLTVV.

V and J are TRBV7-7 and TRBJ2-5; 10 bases agree with TRBD2. Germline-derived CDR1 and CDR2 are SSHAT and FNYEAQ (reference sequence). The trim removed 5 bases at V and 5 bases at J, leaving 8 bases unmatched. CDR3 length: 15 residues. This CDR3 is CASSRRLAGTETQYF. In DNA, the CDR3 is TGTGCCAGCAGCCGGCGACTAGCGGGTACCGAGACCCAGTACTTC.

The chain carries TRBV27 and TRBJ1-1, with unresolved D. The CDR3 spans 14 residues. V was clipped by 6 bases and J by 1 base, with 12 bases between them. Germline lookup yields CDR1 MNHEY and CDR2 SMNVEV (reference sequence). The CDR3 DNA is TGTGCCAGCAGGCGGGGAGGGCCGAACACTGAAGCTTTCTTT. This translates into CASRRGGPNTEAFF.

The chain employs TRBV5-1 and TRBJ2-3, with D possibly being TRBD1 (6 bases). The germline V and J ends were trimmed by 4 bases and 0 bases, with 9 bases remaining between them. CDR3 length: 14 residues. From germline, CDR1 is SGHRS and CDR2 YFSETQ. The CDR3 is CASSEDRSTDTQYF. The CDR3 DNA follows: TGCGCCAGCAGCGAGGACAGAAGCACAGATACGCAGTATTTT.

V usage is TRBV7-3 and J usage is TRBJ2-5, with D perhaps TRBD2 (8 bases). Trimming cost V 2 bases and J 5 bases, with 18 bases left between them. The CDR3 is 16 amino acids. Germline V CDR1 and CDR2: SGHTA, FQGTGA. This chain's CDR3 is CASSLQGGLGWETQYF. The CDR3 DNA follows: TGTGCCAGCAGCTTACAGGGGGGACTAGGGTGGGAGACCCAGTACTTC.

This clone was recorded a few times. The J gene is TRBJ1-4, the V gene TRBV27; D is possibly TRBD1 (6 bases). This CDR3 has 15 amino acids. Germline V gene data show CDR1 as MNHEY and CDR2 as SMNVEV (reference sequence). V was clipped by 3 bases and J by 5 bases, with 13 bases between them. The CDR3 DNA follows: TGTGCCAGCAGTTTCCTGGACAGACACAATGAAAAACTGTTTTTT. Its protein product is CASSFLDRHNEKLFF. The variable domain in full, completed from reference TRBV27 and TRBJ1-4, reads EAQVTQNPRYLITVTGKKLTVTCSQNMNHEYMSWYRQDPGLGLRQIYYSMNVEVTDKGDVPEGYKVSRKEKRNFPLILESPSPNQTSLYFCASSFLDRHNEKLFFGSGTQLSVL.

This clone was recorded only once. The J gene is TRBJ2-5, the V gene TRBV29-1; 10 bases agree with TRBD1. Germline assignment: CDR1 SQVTM and CDR2 ANQGSEA. The V segment lost 1 base and the J segment 4 bases; nucleotides outside the gene matches: 9. This CDR3 is built from 16 residues. The DNA of the CDR3 is TGCAGCGTTGAAGCGTTAGCGGACAGGGGGGGAGAGACCCAGTACTTC. Amino acid sequence: CSVEALADRGGETQYF. Together with reference TRBV29-1 and TRBJ2-5, the CDR3 gives the full variable domain: SAVISQKPSRDICQRGTSLTIQCQVDSQVTMMFWYRQQPGQSLTLIATANQGSEATYESGFVIDKFPISRPNLTFSTLTVSNMSPEDSSIYLCSVEALADRGGETQYFGPGTRLLVL.

The sample holds a few counts of this clone. The V call is TRBV7-9, the J call TRBJ2-7; 7 positions agree with TRBD2. CDR3 length: 15 residues. Trimming at V came to 6 bases and at J to 7 bases, leaving 15 bases not matched to a gene. From germline, CDR1 is SEHNR and CDR2 FQNEAQ (reference sequence). The CDR3 sequence is CASSLKGAGFIEQYF. The CDR3, as DNA: TGTGCCAGCAGTTTGAAAGGAGCGGGGTTCATAGAGCAGTACTTC.

CDR3 DNA: TGTGCCAGCAGCCCCCGCCGGGGAGGGGCCCAGTACTTC. Amino acids: CASSPRRGGAQYF. The chain has TRBV11-2 and TRBJ2-5; 7 positions match TRBD2. From germline, CDR1 is SGHAT and CDR2 FQNNGV. Trimming at V came to 5 bases and at J to 9 bases, leaving 9 bases not matched to a gene. The CDR3 contains 13 residues.

The chain joins TRBV7-9 to TRBJ2-7; D is possibly TRBD1 or TRBD2 (5 bases each). The germline V gene has CDR1 SEHNR and CDR2 FQNEAQ (reference sequence). The V end was cut by 3 bases, the J end by 6 bases, with 9 bases between. The CDR3 consists of 12 residues. This CDR3 reads CASSFSGTEQYF. DNA for the CDR3: TGTGCCAGCAGCTTCTCTGGGACCGAGCAGTACTTC.

This rearrangement joins TRBV9 to TRBJ2-1; D is ambiguous. The ends were cut back, 2 bases at V and 9 bases at J, with 27 bases in the middle. In germline, CDR1 is SGDLS, CDR2 YYNGEE. The CDR3 extends over 18 amino acids. In DNA form, the CDR3 reads TGTGCCAGCAGCGTGGGCAGTCTCCACCTAGGCCTGATCGGTGAGCAGTTCTTC. This sequence encodes CASSVGSLHLGLIGEQFF.

J is TRBJ2-1 and V is TRBV10-1; tentative D call: TRBD2 (5 bases). Trimming stripped 4 bases from V and 8 bases from J, with 15 bases between. This CDR3 region has 14 residues. Germline CDR1 WNHNN, CDR2 SYGVQD (reference sequence). The CDR3 DNA is TGCGCCAGCAGTGCGACTGTGAATAGCGATGAGCAGTTCTTC. Translation: CASSATVNSDEQFF.

The CDR3 is CASSQESTFSYEQYF. CDR3 sequence (DNA): TGCGCCAGCAGCCAAGAATCCACATTTTCCTACGAGCAGTACTTC. The genes are TRBV4-1 and TRBJ2-7; D is uncertain. CDR1 and CDR2 (germline): MGHRA, YSYEKL. V was cut by 0 bases and J by 1 base, with 10 bases left in between. This CDR3 region has 15 residues.

The rearrangement links TRBV10-1 to TRBJ2-7; D possibly corresponds to TRBD1 (5 bases). The V and J ends lost 3 bases and 3 bases respectively, with 15 bases between them. This CDR3 region has 15 residues. The germline V gene encodes CDR1 WNHNN and CDR2 SYGVQD (reference sequence). CDR3 bases: TGCGCCAGCAGTGAAGGGGTAGGGGCGAGCTACGAGCAGTACTTC. Its protein product is CASSEGVGASYEQYF.